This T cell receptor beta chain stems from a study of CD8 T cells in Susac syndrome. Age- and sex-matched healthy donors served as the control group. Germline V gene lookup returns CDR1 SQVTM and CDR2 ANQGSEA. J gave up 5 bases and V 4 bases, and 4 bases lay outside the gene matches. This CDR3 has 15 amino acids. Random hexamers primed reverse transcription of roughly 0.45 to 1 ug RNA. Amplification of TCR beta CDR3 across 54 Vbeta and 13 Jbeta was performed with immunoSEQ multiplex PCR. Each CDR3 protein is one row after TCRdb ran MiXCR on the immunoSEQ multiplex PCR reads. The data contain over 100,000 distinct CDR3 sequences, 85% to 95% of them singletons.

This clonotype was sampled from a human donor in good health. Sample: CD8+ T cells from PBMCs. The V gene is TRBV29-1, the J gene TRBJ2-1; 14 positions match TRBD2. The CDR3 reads CSVVGGLAGDNEQFF. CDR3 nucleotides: TGCAGCGTTGTAGGGGGACTAGCGGGGGACAATGAGCAGTTCTTC.